These T cell receptor beta chains were read from a single sample in a study of blood T cell repertoires in COVID-19. TCRdb's copy holds only in-frame clones and misses some; the assay was immunoSEQ multiplex PCR. The table includes approximately 150,000 clones, 70% to 90% detected once. Sequencing was performed on peripheral blood. The receptors come from a human donor in a cohort sampled during active COVID-19. Both conserved end residues are part of each CDR3. The D gene is left open where the match is weak. Clone size is stated in some rows and not others, as once, few, many or a class when expanded.

>TRBV19|.|.|TRBJ2-1
CASSRGGLLSYNEQFF
TGTGCCAGTAGTAGAGGCGGGTTACTATCCTACAATGAGCAGTTCTTC
>TRBV4-3|.|TRBD1|TRBJ2-7
CASSQLQGAEQYF
TGCGCCAGCAGCCAACTACAGGGGGCCGAGCAGTACTTC
>TRBV7-3|few|.|TRBJ2-3
CASSLAGGSTDTQYF
TGTGCCAGCAGCTTAGCCGGGGGTAGCACAGATACGCAGTATTTT
>TRBV15|.|.|TRBJ1-6
CATSRDGGSSYNSPLHF
TGTGCCACCAGCAGAGATGGGGGGAGCTCCTATAATTCACCCCTCCACTTT
>TRBV7-2|.|.|TRBJ2-3
CASSLVSADTQYF
TGTGCCAGCAGCTTAGTGTCGGCAGATACGCAGTATTTT
>TRBV5-1|.|TRBD2|TRBJ2-5
CASSILAGAIQETQYF
TGCGCCAGCAGCATACTAGCGGGAGCGATACAAGAGACCCAGTACTTC
>TRBV6-5|.|.|TRBJ1-6
CASSYSRIGDSPLHF
TGTGCCAGCAGTTACTCGAGGATAGGTGATTCACCCCTCCACTTT
>TRBV9|.|TRBD1|TRBJ1-4
CASSLDREGATNEKLFF
TGTGCCAGCAGCTTAGACAGGGAAGGTGCAACTAATGAAAAACTGTTTTTT
>TRBV29-1|.|TRBD1|TRBJ1-2
CSVPGQTTYGYTF
TGCAGCGTCCCGGGACAGACGACCTATGGCTACACCTTC
>TRBV28|.|.|TRBJ2-1
CESRPRRWASYNEQFF
TGTGAGTCACGGCCCCGACGCTGGGCCTCCTACAATGAGCAGTTCTTC
>TRBV18|.|.|TRBJ1-6
CASSQTSLGHINSPLHF
TGTGCCAGCTCACAAACGTCTCTGGGACACATTAATTCACCCCTCCACTTT
>TRBV2|.|.|TRBJ1-4
CASSEAGLAREKLFF
TGTGCCAGCAGTGAAGCGGGCCTTGCAAGGGAAAAACTGTTTTTT
>TRBV30|few|.|TRBJ2-7
CAWSASYEQYF
TGTGCCTGGAGTGCGAGCTACGAGCAGTACTTC
>TRBV6-2/TRBV6-3|.|.|TRBJ1-2
CASSGQMRGYTF
TGTGCCAGCAGTGGACAGATGAGAGGCTACACCTTC
>TRBV5-1|.|.|TRBJ2-3
CASSLGTTSTDTQYF
TGCGCCAGCAGCTTGGGGACTACCAGCACAGATACGCAGTATTTT
>TRBV2|.|.|TRBJ1-5
CASSEGGRGQPQHF
TGTGCCAGCAGTGAAGGGGGGAGGGGTCAGCCCCAGCATTTT
>TRBV5-1|.|.|TRBJ2-7
CASSSGGHEQYF
TGCGCCAGCAGCTCAGGGGGGCACGAGCAGTACTTC
>TRBV28|.|TRBD2|TRBJ2-7
CASSLQGKREGREQYF
TGTGCCAGCAGTTTACAGGGGAAGCGGGAGGGACGCGAGCAGTACTTC
>TRBV28|.|.|TRBJ2-7
CASSSGQLYEQYF
TGTGCCAGCAGCTCTGGACAGCTCTACGAGCAGTACTTC
>TRBV12-3/TRBV12-4|.|.|TRBJ1-2
CASSLQGYGYTF
TGTGCCAGCAGTTTACAGGGGTATGGCTACACCTTC
>TRBV7-2|.|TRBD2|TRBJ2-1
CASSIRRGGYNEQFF
TGTGCCAGCAGCATACGGCGGGGGGGATACAATGAGCAGTTCTTC
>TRBV11-3|.|.|TRBJ1-5
CASSLGGFQPQHF
TGTGCCAGCAGCTTAGGAGGGTTCCAGCCCCAGCATTTT
>TRBV19|.|.|TRBJ1-5
CATGNLTWNQPQHF
TGTGCCACCGGGAATCTAACGTGGAATCAGCCCCAGCATTTT
>TRBV5-6|.|.|TRBJ1-4
CASSGRGAYEKLFF
TGTGCCAGCAGCGGACGGGGGGCTTATGAAAAACTGTTTTTT
>TRBV30|.|TRBD1|TRBJ1-6
CAWHGTGRLNRGSPLHF
TGTGCCTGGCACGGGACAGGACGTCTCAATAGGGGTTCACCCCTCCACTTT
>TRBV28|.|TRBD1|TRBJ1-2
CASSLFRLRQGASGYTF
TGTGCCAGCAGTTTATTCCGATTAAGACAGGGGGCGAGTGGCTACACCTTC
>TRBV6-4|.|TRBD2|TRBJ2-3
CASSDSPRGGTDTQYF
TGTGCCAGCAGTGACTCCCCGCGGGGGGGGACAGATACGCAGTATTTT
>TRBV6-4|.|.|TRBJ2-4
CANQGRKNIQYF
TGTGCCAACCAGGGTCGGAAAAACATTCAGTACTTC
>TRBV6-6|.|.|TRBJ2-7
CASSIDMSSYEQYF
TGTGCCAGCAGTATCGATATGAGCTCCTACGAGCAGTACTTC
>TRBV5-4|.|.|TRBJ2-7
CASSLAGTRYEQYF
TGTGCCAGCAGCTTGGCCGGGACTCGCTACGAGCAGTACTTC
>TRBV28|.|TRBD1|TRBJ2-7
CASRPVGQGIDEQYF
TGTGCCAGCAGACCCGTCGGACAGGGAATCGACGAGCAGTACTTC